This T cell receptor (beta chain) was captured by sequencing in a study of T cells in Graves' hyperthyroidism and ophthalmopathy. Study-wide results and caveats: Ophthalmopathy was predicted by the model a median of about six months ahead of onset.

Germline V gene sequence: CDR1 SNHLY, CDR2 FYNNEI. V was trimmed by 5 bases and J by 3 bases, leaving 8 bases between them. The CDR3 has 13 amino acids. Comments on this clonotype: What it binds is unknown.

Uncontrolled infection, other autoimmune disease, pregnancy or lactation disqualified patients from enrolment. The TCR beta CDR3 regions underwent amplification using RNA transcripts as the source. The TCR CDR3 was amplified in a first-round RT-PCR using the HTBI primer set. In TCRdb, the multiplex PCR reads were re-called with MiXCR into one record per CDR3 protein. The sample lists about 550,000 distinct CDR3 sequences; about 20% were seen once. Material: blood. This sequence was found in a man aged 18 to 30 with Graves' hyperthyroidism. V and J are TRBV2 and TRBJ1-3; no reliable D call. CDR3 residues: CASSRQFGNTIYF. CDR3 bases: TGTGCCAGCAGTCGCCAGTTTGGAAACACCATATATTTT.